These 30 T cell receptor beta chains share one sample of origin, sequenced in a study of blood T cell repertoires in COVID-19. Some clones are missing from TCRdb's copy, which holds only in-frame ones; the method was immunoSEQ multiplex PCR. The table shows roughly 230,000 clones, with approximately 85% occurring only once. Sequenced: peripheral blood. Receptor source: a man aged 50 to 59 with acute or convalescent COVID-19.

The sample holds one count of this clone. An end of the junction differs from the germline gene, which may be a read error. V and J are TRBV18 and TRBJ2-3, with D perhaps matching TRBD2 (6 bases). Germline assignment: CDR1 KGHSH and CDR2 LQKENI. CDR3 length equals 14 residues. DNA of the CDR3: TGTGCCAGCTCACCACTTACTAGCAAAGATACGCAGTATTTT. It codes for CASSPLTSKDTQYF.

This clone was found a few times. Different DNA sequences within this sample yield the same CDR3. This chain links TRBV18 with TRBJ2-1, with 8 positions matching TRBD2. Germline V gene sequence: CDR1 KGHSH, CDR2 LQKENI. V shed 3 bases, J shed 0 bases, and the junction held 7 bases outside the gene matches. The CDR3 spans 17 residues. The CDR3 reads CASSPRLAGSSYNEQFF. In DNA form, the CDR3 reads TGTGCCAGCTCACCCAGATTAGCGGGGAGCTCCTACAATGAGCAGTTCTTC.

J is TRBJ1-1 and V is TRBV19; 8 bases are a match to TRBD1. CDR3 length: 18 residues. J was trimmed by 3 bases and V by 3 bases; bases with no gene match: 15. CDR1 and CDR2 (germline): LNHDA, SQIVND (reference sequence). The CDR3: CASSILDRTGTWDTEAFF. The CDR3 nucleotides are TGTGCCAGTAGTATCCTGGACCGGACAGGGACCTGGGACACTGAAGCTTTCTTT.

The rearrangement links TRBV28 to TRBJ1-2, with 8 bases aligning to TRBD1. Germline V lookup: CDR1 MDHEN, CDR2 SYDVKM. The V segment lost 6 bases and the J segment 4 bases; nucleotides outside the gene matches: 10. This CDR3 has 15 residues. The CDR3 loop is CASSLLGQALYGYTF. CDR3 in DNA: TGTGCCAGCAGCCTCCTGGGACAGGCTCTCTATGGCTACACCTTC.

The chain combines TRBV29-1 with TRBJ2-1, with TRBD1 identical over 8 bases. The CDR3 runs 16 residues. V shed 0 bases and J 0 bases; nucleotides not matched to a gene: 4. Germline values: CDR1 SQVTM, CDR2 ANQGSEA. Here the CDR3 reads CSVEEDRGSSYNEQFF. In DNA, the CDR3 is TGCAGCGTTGAAGAAGACAGGGGAAGCTCCTACAATGAGCAGTTCTTC.

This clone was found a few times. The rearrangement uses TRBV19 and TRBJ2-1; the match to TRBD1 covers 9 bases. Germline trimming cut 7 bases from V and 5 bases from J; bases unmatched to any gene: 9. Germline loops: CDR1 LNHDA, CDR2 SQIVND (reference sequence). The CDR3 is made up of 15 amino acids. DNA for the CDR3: TGTGCCAGTACTGTAGGGACAGGGATCAACAATGAGCAGTTCTTC. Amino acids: CASTVGTGINNEQFF.

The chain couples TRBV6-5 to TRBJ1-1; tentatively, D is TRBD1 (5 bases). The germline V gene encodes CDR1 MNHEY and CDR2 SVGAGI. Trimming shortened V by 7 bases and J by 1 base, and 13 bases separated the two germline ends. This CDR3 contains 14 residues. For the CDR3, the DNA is TGTGCCAGCACCCAGGGACTTGAGAACACTGAAGCTTTCTTT. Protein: CASTQGLENTEAFF.

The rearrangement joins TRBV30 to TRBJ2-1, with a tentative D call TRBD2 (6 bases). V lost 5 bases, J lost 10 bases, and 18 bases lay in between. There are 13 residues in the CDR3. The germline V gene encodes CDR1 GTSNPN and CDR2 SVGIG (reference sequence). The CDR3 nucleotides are TGTGCCTGGGACGGGTTTAGCCGGGGGGAGCAGTTCTTC. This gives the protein CAWDGFSRGEQFF.

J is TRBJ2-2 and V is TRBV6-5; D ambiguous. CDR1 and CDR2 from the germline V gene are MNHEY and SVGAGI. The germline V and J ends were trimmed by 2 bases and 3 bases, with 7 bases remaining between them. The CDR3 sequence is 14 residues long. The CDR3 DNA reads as TGTGCCAGCAGTTACCGCAGGTACACCGGGGAGCTGTTTTTT. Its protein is CASSYRRYTGELFF.

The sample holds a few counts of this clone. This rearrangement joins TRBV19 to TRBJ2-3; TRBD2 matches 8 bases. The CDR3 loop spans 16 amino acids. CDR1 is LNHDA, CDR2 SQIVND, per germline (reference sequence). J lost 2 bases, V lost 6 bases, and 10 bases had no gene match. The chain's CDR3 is CASRARTSSNTDTQYF. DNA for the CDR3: TGTGCCAGTAGAGCCCGGACTAGCAGCAACACAGATACGCAGTATTTT.

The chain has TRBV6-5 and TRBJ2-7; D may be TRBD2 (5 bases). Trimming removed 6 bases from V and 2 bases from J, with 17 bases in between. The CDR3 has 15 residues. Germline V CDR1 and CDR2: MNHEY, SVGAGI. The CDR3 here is CASRLLSGNPYEQYF. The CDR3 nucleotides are TGTGCCAGCAGGTTACTTTCCGGGAATCCCTACGAGCAGTACTTC.

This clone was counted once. CDR3 in amino acids: CASSSRTGNTGELFF. CDR3 nucleotides: TGTGCCAGCAGCTCTAGGACAGGGAACACCGGGGAGCTGTTTTTT. The V gene is TRBV5-5, the J gene TRBJ2-2; 7 bases are a match to TRBD1. Germline values: CDR1 SGHKS, CDR2 YYEKEE (reference sequence). V trimming: 3 bases; J trimming: 1 base; junction bases outside the gene matches: 3. This CDR3 region has 15 residues. The complete variable domain, with remaining parts taken from reference TRBV5-5 and TRBJ2-2, reads DAGVTQSPTHLIKTRGQQVTLRCSPISGHKSVSWYQQVLGQGPQFIFQYYEKEERGRGNFPDRFSARQFPNYSSELNVNALLLGDSALYLCASSSRTGNTGELFFGEGSRLTVL.

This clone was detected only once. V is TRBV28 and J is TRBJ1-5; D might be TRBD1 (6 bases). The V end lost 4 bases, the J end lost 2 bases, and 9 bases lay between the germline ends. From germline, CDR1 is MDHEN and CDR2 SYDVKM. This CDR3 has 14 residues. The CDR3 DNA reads TGTGCCAGCAGTTATGGGGGCGGCAATCAGCCCCAGCATTTT. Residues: CASSYGGGNQPQHF.

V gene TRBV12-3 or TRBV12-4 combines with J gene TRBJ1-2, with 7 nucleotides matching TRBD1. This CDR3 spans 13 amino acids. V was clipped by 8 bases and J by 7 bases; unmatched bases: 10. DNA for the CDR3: TGTGCCAGCTCGGCTGAGGGGGCGGGTGGCTACACCTTC. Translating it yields CASSAEGAGGYTF.

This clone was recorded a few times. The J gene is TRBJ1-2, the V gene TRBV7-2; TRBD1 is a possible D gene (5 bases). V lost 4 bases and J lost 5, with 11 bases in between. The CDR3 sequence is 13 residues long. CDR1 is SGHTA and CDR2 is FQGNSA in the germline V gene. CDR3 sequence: CASSSQAGYGYTF. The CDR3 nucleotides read TGTGCCAGCAGCTCCCAGGCAGGGTATGGCTACACCTTC.

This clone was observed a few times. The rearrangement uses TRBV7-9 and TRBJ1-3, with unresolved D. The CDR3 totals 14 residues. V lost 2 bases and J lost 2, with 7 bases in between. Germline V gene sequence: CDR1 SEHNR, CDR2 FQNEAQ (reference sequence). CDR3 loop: CASSLRDTGNTIYF. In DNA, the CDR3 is TGTGCCAGCAGCTTACGGGATACTGGAAACACCATATATTTT.

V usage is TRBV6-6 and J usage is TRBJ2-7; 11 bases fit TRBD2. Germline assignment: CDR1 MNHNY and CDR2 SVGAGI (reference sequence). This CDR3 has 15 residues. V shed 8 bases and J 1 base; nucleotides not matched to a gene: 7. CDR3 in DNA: TGTGCCAGCCGGCTAGCGGGGGGAACATCCTACGAGCAGTACTTC. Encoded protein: CASRLAGGTSYEQYF.

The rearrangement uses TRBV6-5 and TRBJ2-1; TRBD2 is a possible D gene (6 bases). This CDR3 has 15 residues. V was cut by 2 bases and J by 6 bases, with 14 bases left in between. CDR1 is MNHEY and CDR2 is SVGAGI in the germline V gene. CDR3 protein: CASSYQTSKGNEQFF. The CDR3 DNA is TGTGCCAGCAGTTACCAGACTAGTAAGGGCAATGAGCAGTTCTTC.

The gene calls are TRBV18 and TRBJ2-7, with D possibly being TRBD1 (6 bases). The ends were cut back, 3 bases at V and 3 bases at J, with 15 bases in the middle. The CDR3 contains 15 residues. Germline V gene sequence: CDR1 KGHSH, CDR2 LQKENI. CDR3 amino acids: CASSPPGTTHYEQYF. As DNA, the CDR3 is TGTGCCAGCTCACCTCCCGGGACAACTCACTACGAGCAGTACTTC.

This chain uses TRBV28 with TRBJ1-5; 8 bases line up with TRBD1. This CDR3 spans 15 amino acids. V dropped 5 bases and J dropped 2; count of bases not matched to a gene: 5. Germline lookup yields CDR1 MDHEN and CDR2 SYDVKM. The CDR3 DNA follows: TGTGCCAGCAGTGGTCCGGGACAGGGCAATCAGCCCCAGCATTTT. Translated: CASSGPGQGNQPQHF. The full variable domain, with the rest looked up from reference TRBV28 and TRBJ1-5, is DVKVTQSSRYLVKRTGEKVFLECVQDMDHENMFWYRQDPGLGLRLIYFSYDVKMKEKGDIPEGYSVSREKKERFSLILESASTNQTSMYLCASSGPGQGNQPQHFGDGTRLSIL.

This CDR3 is CASSSVLEGYTF. In nucleotides, the CDR3 is TGTGCCAGCAGTAGCGTCTTGGAGGGCTACACCTTC. The chain uses TRBV2 and TRBJ1-2; D gene unclear. Trimming left V 5 bases short and J 8 bases short, with 12 bases between. Germline loops: CDR1 SNHLY, CDR2 FYNNEI. The CDR3 length is 12 residues.

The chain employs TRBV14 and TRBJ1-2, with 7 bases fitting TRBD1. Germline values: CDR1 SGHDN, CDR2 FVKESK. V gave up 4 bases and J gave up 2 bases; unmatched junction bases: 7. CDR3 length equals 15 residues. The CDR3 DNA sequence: TGTGCCAGCAGCCCAAGGGACAGCGGCAACTATGGCTACACCTTC. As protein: CASSPRDSGNYGYTF.

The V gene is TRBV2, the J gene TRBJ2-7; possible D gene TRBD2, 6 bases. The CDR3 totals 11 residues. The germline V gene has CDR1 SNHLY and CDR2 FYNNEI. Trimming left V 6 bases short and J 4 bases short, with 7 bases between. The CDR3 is CASRGGYEQYF. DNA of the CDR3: TGTGCCAGCAGGGGGGGTTACGAGCAGTACTTC.

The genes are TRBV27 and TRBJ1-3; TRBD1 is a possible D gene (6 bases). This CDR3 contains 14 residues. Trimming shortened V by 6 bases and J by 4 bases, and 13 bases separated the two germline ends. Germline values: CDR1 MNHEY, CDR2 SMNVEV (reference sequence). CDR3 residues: CASRKQGSGNTIYF. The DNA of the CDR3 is TGTGCCAGCAGAAAACAGGGATCGGGAAACACCATATATTTT.

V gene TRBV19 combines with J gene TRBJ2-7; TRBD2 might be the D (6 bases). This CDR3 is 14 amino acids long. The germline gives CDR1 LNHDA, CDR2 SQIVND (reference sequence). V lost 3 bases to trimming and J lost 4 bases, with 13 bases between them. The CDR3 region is CASSIGGDGYEQYF. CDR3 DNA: TGTGCCAGTAGTATTGGAGGGGATGGGTACGAGCAGTACTTC. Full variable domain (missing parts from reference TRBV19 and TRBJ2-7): DGGITQSPKYLFRKEGQNVTLSCEQNLNHDAMYWYRQDPGQGLRLIYYSQIVNDFQKGDIAEGYSVSREKKESFPLTVTSAQKNPTAFYLCASSIGGDGYEQYFGPGTRLTVT.

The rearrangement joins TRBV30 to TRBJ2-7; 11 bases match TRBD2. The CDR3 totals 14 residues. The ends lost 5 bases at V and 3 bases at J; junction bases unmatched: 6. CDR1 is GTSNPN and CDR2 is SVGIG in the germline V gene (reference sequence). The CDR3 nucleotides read TGTGCCTGGTCTACCGGGACTAGCGGCTACGAGCAGTACTTC. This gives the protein CAWSTGTSGYEQYF.

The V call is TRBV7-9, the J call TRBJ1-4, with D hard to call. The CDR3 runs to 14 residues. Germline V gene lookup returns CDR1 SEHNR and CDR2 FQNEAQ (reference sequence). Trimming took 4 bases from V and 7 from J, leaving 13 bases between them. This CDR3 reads CASSSGGSGEKLFF. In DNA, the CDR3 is TGTGCCAGCAGCTCTGGAGGGTCGGGTGAAAAACTGTTTTTT.

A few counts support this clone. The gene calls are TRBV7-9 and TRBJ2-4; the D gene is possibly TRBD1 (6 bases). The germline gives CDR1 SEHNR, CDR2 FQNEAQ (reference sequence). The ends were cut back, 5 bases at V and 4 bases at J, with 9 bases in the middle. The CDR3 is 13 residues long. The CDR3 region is CASSPDSKNIQYF. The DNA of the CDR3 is TGTGCCAGCAGCCCGGACAGTAAAAACATTCAGTACTTC.

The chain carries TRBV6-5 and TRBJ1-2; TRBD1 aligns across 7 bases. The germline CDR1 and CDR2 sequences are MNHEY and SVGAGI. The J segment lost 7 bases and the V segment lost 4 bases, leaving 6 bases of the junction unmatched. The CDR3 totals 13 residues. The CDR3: CASSLGGASGYTF. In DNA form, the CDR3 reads TGTGCCAGCAGTTTAGGGGGCGCGAGTGGCTACACCTTC.

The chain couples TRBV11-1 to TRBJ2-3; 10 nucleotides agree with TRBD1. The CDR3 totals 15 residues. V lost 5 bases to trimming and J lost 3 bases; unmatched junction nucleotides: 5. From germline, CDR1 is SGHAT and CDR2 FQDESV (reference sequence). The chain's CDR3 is CASSKGQGGTDTQYF. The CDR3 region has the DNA TGTGCCAGCAGCAAAGGACAGGGGGGGACAGATACGCAGTATTTT. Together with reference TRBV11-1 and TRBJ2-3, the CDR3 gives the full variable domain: EAEVAQSPRYKITEKSQAVAFWCDPISGHATLYWYRQILGQGPELLVQFQDESVVDDSQLPKDRFSAERLKGVDSTLKIQPAELGDSAMYLCASSKGQGGTDTQYFGPGTRLTVL.